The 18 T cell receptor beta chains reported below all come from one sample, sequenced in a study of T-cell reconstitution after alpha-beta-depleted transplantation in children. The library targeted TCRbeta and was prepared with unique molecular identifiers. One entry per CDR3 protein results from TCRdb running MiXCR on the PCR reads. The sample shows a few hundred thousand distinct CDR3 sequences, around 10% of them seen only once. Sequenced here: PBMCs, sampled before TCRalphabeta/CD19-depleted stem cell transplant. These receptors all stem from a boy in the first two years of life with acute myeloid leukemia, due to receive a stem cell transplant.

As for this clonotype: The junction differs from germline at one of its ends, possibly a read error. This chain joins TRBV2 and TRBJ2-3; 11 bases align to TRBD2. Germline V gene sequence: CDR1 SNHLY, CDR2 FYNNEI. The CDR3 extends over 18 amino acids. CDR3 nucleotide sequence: TGTACCAGCAGTTTAGGCTGGCTAGCGGGGGGCCAAGCAGATACGCAGTATTTT. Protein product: CTSSLGWLAGGQADTQYF. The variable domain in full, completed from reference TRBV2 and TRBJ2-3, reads EPEVTQTPSHQVTQMGQEVILRCVPISNHLYFYWYRQILGQKVEFLVSFYNNEISEKSEIFDDQFSVERPDGSNFTLKIRSTKLEDSAMYFCTSSLGWLAGGQADTQYFGPGTRLTVL.

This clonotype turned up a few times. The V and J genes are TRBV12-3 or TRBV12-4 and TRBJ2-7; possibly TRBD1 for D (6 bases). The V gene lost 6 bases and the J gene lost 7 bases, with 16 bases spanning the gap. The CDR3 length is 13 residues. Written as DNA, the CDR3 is TGTGCCAGCAGATCCACAGGGCAGGGGGAGCAGTACTTC. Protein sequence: CASRSTGQGEQYF.

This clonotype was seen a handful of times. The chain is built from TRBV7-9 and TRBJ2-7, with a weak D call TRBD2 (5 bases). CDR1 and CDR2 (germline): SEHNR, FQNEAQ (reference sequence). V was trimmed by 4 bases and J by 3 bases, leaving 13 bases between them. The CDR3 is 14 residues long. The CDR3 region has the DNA TGTGCCAGCAGCTCTTTAACCCGGGACTACGAGCAGTACTTC. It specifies CASSSLTRDYEQYF. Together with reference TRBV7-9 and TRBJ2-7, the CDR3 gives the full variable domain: DTGVSQNPRHKITKRGQNVTFRCDPISEHNRLYWYRQTLGQGPEFLTYFQNEAQLEKSRLLSDRFSAERPKGSFSTLEIQRTEQGDSAMYLCASSSLTRDYEQYFGPGTRLTVT.

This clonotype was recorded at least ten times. The CDR3 bases are TGCGCCAGCAGCTTGGAGGTGCCTACAGATACGCAGTATTTT. The encoded protein is CASSLEVPTDTQYF. The chain employs TRBV5-1 and TRBJ2-3; unclear D gene. CDR1 is SGHRS, CDR2 YFSETQ, per germline. The CDR3 has 14 amino acids. The germline V and J ends were trimmed by 0 bases and 3 bases, with 8 bases remaining between them.

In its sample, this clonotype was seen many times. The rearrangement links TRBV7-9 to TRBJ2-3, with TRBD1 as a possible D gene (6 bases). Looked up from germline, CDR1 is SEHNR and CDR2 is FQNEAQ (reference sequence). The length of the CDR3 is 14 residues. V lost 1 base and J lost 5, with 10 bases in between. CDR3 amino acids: CASSLEGDLDTQYF. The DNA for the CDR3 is TGTGCCAGCAGCTTAGAGGGGGATCTAGATACGCAGTATTTT.

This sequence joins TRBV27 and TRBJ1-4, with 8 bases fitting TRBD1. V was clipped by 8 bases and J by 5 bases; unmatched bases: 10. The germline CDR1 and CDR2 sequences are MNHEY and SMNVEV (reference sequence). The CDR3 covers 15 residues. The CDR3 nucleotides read TGTGCCAGCGCGACCCCCGGGACAGGAAATGAAAAACTGTTTTTT. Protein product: CASATPGTGNEKLFF.

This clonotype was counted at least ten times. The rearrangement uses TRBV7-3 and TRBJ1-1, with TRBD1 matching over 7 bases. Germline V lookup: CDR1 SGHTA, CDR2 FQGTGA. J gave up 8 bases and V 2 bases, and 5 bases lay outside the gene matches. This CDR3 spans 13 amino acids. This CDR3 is CASSLLRGTEAFF. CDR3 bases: TGTGCCAGCAGCTTACTCAGGGGGACCGAAGCTTTCTTT. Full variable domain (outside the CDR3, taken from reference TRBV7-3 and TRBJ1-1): GAGVSQTPSNKVTEKGKYVELRCDPISGHTALYWYRQSLGQGPEFLIYFQGTGAADDSGLPNDRFFAVRPEGSVSTLKIQRTERGDSAVYLCASSLLRGTEAFFGQGTRLTVV.

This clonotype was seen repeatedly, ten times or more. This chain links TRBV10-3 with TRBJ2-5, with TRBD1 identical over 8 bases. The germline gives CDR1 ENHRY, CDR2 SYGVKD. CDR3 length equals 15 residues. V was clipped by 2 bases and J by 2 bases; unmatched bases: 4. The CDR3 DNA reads TGTGCCATCAGTGAGAATACAGGGGGTCAAGAGACCCAGTACTTC. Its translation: CAISENTGGQETQYF.

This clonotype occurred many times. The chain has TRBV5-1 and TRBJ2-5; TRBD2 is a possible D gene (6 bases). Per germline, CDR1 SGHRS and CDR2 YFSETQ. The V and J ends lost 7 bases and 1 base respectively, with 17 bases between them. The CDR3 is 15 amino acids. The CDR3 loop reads CASGKLQGGQETQYF. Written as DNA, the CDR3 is TGCGCCAGCGGCAAACTCCAGGGAGGCCAAGAGACCCAGTACTTC.

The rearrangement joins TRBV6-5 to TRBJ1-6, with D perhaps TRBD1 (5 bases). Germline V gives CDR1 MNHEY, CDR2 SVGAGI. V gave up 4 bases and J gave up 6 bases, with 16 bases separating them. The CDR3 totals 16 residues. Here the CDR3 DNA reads TGTGCCAGCAGTTTGGGTCGTCGAGGGGCTAATTCACCCCTCCACTTT. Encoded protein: CASSLGRRGANSPLHF.

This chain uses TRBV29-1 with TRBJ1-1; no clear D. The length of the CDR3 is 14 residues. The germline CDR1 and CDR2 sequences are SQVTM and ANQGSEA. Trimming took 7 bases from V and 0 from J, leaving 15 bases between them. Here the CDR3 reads CSAKRVGLNTEAFF. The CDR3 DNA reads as TGCAGCGCCAAACGGGTAGGACTGAACACTGAAGCTTTCTTT. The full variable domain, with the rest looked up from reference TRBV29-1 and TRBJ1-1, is SAVISQKPSRDICQRGTSLTIQCQVDSQVTMMFWYRQQPGQSLTLIATANQGSEATYESGFVIDKFPISRPNLTFSTLTVSNMSPEDSSIYLCSAKRVGLNTEAFFGQGTRLTVV.

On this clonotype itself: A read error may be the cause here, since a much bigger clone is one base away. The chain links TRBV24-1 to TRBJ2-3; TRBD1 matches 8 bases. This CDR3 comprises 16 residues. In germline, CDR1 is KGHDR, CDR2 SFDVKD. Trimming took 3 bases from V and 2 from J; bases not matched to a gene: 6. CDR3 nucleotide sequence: TGTGCCACCAGTGATGGACAGGGCGCCTACACAGATACGCAGTATTTT. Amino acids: CATSDGQGAYTDTQYF.

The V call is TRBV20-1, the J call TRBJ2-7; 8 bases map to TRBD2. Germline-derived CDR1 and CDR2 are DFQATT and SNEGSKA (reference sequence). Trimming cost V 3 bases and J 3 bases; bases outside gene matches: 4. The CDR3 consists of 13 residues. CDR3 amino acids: CSASQGLDYEQYF. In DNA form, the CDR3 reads TGCAGTGCTAGTCAGGGACTAGACTACGAGCAGTACTTC.

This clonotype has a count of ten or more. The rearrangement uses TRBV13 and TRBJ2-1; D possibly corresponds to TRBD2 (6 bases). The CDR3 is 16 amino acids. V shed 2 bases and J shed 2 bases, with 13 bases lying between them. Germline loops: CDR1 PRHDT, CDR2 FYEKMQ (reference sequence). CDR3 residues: CASSLIREIPYNEQFF. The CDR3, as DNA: TGTGCCAGCAGCTTAATCCGGGAGATCCCCTACAATGAGCAGTTCTTC.

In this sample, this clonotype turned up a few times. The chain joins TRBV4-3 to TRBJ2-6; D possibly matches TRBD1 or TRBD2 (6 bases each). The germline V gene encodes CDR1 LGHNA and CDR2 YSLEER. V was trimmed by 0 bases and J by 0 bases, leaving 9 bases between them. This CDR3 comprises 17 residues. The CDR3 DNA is TGCGCCAGCAGCCAAGAATGGGGGGCCTCTGGGGCCAACGTCCTGACTTTC. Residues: CASSQEWGASGANVLTF.

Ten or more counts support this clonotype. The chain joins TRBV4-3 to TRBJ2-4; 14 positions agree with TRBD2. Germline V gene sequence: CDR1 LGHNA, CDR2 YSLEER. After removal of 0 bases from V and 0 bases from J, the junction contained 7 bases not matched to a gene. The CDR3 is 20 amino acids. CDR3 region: CASSQESGLAGGLAKNIQYF. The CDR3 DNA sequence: TGCGCCAGCAGCCAAGAGTCCGGACTAGCGGGAGGTCTAGCCAAAAACATTCAGTACTTC.

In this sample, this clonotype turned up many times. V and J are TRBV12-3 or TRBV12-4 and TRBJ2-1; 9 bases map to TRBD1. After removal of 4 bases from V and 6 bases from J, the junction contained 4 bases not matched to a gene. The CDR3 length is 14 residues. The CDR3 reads CASSSPTGGNEQFF. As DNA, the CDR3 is TGTGCCAGCAGTTCACCGACAGGGGGCAATGAGCAGTTCTTC.

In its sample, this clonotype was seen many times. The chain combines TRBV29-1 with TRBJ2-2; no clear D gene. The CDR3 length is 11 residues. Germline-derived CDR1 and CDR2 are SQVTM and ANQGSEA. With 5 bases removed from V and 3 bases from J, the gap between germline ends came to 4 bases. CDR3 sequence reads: CSVSHTGELFF. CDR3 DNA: TGCAGCGTTTCCCACACCGGGGAGCTGTTTTTT.